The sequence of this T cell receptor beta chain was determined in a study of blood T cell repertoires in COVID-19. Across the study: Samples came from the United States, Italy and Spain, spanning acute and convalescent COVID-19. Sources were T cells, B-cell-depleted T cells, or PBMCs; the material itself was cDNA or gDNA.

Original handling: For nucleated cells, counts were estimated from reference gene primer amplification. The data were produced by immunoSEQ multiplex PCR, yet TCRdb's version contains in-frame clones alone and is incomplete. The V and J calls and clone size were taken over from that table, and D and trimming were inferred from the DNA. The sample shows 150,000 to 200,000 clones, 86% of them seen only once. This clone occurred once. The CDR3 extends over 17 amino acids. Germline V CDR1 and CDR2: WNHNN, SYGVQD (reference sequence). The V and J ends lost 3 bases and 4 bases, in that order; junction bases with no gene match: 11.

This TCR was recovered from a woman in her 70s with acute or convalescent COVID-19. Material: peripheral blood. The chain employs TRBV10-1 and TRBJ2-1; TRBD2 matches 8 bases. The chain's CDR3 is CASSDSIERGRYNEQFF. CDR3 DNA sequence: TGCGCCAGCAGTGATTCTATCGAGCGGGGGAGATACAATGAGCAGTTCTTC.